The rows below give T cell receptor beta chains drawn from one sample of a study of CD8 T cells in Susac syndrome. From the immunoSEQ multiplex PCR reads, TCRdb called clonotypes with MiXCR, one entry per CDR3 protein. The sample carries roughly 200,000 distinct CDR3 sequences, around 95% recorded once. The sequencing sample was made of CD4+ T cells from PBMCs. Receptors were obtained from a human donor with multiple sclerosis. CDR3s include the opening cysteine and the closing phenylalanine or tryptophan. A D gene is named only where the DNA matches it firmly. Some rows mark clone size as missing; the rest say once, few, many or name a class of expanded clone.

len,v_gene,abundance,j_gene,d_gene,CDR3aa,CDR3nt
15,TRBV18,.,TRBJ2-7,.,CASSPGVGVLAEQYF,TGTGCCAGCTCACCGGGAGTGGGAGTCCTCGCCGAGCAGTACTTC
11,TRBV7-2,.,TRBJ1-2,.,CASSLRGGYTF,TGTGCCAGCAGCTTACGGGGCGGCTACACCTTC
16,TRBV18,.,TRBJ1-4,TRBD1,CASSPERQGFNEKLFF,TGTGCCAGCTCACCAGAACGACAGGGCTTTAATGAAAAACTGTTTTTT
19,TRBV13,.,TRBJ1-6,TRBD1,CASRQNHVPGQGLASPLHF,TGTGCCAGCAGACAAAACCACGTCCCGGGACAGGGGTTGGCTTCACCCCTCCACTTT
13,TRBV6-1,.,TRBJ2-2,.,CASSHRGTGELFF,TGTGCCAGCAGCCACCGGGGGACCGGGGAGCTGTTTTTT
16,TRBV20-1,.,TRBJ2-5,.,CSARDWAGGVQETQYF,TGCAGTGCTAGAGATTGGGCGGGTGGGGTTCAAGAGACCCAGTACTTC
13,TRBV7-8,.,TRBJ1-1,.,CASSKSMNTEAFF,TGTGCCAGCAGTAAGTCGATGAACACTGAAGCTTTCTTT
16,TRBV4-2,.,TRBJ1-3,.,CASSQDKGRGGNTIYF,TGTGCCAGCAGCCAAGATAAGGGCAGGGGTGGAAACACCATATATTTT
15,TRBV18,.,TRBJ2-1,TRBD2,CASSLVAGAFNEQFF,TGTGCCAGCTCACTCGTAGCGGGAGCCTTCAATGAGCAGTTCTTC
15,TRBV7-9,.,TRBJ2-3,.,CASSAWQGGTDTQYF,TGTGCCAGCAGCGCCTGGCAGGGCGGGACAGATACGCAGTATTTT
14,TRBV5-1,.,TRBJ2-3,.,CASSLVQDTDTQYF,TGCGCCAGCAGCTTGGTACAGGACACAGATACGCAGTATTTT
15,TRBV12-3/TRBV12-4,.,TRBJ2-1,TRBD1,CASSTQGASYNEQFF,TGTGCCAGCAGTACTCAGGGGGCCTCCTACAATGAGCAGTTCTTC
15,TRBV15,.,TRBJ1-3,.,CATSRATDSGNTIYF,TGTGCCACCAGCAGAGCCACAGACTCTGGAAACACCATATATTTT
14,TRBV12-3/TRBV12-4,.,TRBJ2-5,.,CASSLSRGQETQYF,TGTGCCAGCAGTTTGAGTCGGGGGCAAGAGACCCAGTACTTC
13,TRBV3-1,.,TRBJ2-7,.,CASSLPRGGEQYF,TGTGCCAGCAGCCTCCCACGGGGCGGCGAGCAGTACTTC
16,TRBV20-1,.,TRBJ2-1,.,CSARGLDRESYNEQFF,TGCAGTGCTAGAGGTCTCGATCGGGAGTCCTACAATGAGCAGTTCTTC
15,TRBV7-2,.,TRBJ2-1,TRBD2,CASSLASGGPDEQFF,TGTGCCAGCAGCTTAGCGAGCGGGGGGCCTGATGAGCAGTTCTTC
16,TRBV20-1,.,TRBJ2-1,.,CSARVGGVQGGNEQFF,TGCAGTGCTAGAGTGGGAGGCGTGCAAGGGGGGAATGAGCAGTTCTTC
18,TRBV9,.,TRBJ2-5,.,CASSVETVGAGAPETQYF,TGTGCCAGCAGCGTAGAGACGGTTGGGGCAGGGGCTCCGGAGACCCAGTACTTC
11,TRBV29-1,.,TRBJ1-1,.,CSGTSGTEAFF,TGCAGCGGAACTTCGGGGACTGAAGCTTTCTTT
14,TRBV7-2,.,TRBJ1-5,.,CASSLTRESQPQHF,TGTGCCAGCAGTCTCACCCGGGAGAGCCAGCCCCAGCATTTT
15,TRBV12-3/TRBV12-4,.,TRBJ1-2,.,CASSLIGGANYGYTF,TGTGCCAGCAGTTTAATAGGGGGAGCTAACTATGGCTACACCTTC
12,TRBV20-1,.,TRBJ1-1,.,CSAADRSYEAFF,TGCAGTGCCGCTGACAGGAGCTATGAAGCTTTCTTT
17,TRBV9,.,TRBJ2-4,.,CASSVAEGGGGKNIQYF,TGTGCCAGCAGCGTAGCGGAGGGAGGGGGAGGCAAAAACATTCAGTACTTC
16,TRBV18,.,TRBJ1-1,.,CASSPYKGGEHTEAFF,TGTGCCAGCTCACCATACAAAGGGGGTGAGCACACTGAAGCTTTCTTT
15,TRBV29-1,once,TRBJ1-5,.,CSVGLTVGSNQPQHF,TGCAGCGTTGGACTTACAGTCGGTAGCAATCAGCCCCAGCATTTT
15,TRBV5-1,.,TRBJ2-3,.,CASSRRLTSTDTQYF,TGCGCCAGCAGCCGCAGGTTAACTAGCACAGATACGCAGTATTTT
16,TRBV9,.,TRBJ2-1,TRBD2,CASSVVAGAFYNEQFF,TGTGCCAGCAGCGTAGTAGCGGGGGCCTTCTACAATGAGCAGTTCTTC
13,TRBV27,.,TRBJ2-3,.,CASTPAGIDTQYF,TGTGCCAGCACCCCGGCGGGAATCGATACGCAGTATTTT
14,TRBV29-1,.,TRBJ1-1,TRBD1,CSAKGQGFGTEAFF,TGCAGCGCTAAGGGACAGGGGTTCGGCACTGAAGCTTTCTTT
13,TRBV2,.,TRBJ2-4,.,CASSETGRQGFYF,TGTGCCAGCAGTGAAACTGGGCGTCAGGGTTTCTACTTC
14,TRBV3-1,.,TRBJ2-7,TRBD1,CASSQPGQGSEQYF,TGTGCCAGCAGCCAACCCGGACAGGGGAGCGAGCAGTACTTC
13,TRBV11-3,.,TRBJ2-3,.,CASSELGGDTQYF,TGTGCCAGCAGCGAATTGGGTGGGGATACGCAGTATTTT